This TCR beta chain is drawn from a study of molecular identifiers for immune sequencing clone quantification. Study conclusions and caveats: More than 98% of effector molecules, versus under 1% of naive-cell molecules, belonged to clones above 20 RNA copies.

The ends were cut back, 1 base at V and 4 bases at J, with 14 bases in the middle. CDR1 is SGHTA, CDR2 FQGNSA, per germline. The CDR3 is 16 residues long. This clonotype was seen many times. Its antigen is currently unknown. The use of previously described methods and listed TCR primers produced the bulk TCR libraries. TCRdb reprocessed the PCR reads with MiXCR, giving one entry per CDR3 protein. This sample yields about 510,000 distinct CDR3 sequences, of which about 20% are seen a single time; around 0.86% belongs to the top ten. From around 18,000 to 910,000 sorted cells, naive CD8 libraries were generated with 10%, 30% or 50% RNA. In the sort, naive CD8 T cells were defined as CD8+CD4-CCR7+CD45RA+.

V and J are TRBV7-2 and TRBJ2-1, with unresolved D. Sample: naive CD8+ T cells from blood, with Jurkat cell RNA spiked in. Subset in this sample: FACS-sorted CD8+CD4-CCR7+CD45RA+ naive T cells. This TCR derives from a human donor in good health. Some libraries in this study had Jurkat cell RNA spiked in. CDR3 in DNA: TGTGCCAGCAGCTTAGTAATAGGACCCCCGTACAATGAGCAGTTCTTC. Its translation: CASSLVIGPPYNEQFF.